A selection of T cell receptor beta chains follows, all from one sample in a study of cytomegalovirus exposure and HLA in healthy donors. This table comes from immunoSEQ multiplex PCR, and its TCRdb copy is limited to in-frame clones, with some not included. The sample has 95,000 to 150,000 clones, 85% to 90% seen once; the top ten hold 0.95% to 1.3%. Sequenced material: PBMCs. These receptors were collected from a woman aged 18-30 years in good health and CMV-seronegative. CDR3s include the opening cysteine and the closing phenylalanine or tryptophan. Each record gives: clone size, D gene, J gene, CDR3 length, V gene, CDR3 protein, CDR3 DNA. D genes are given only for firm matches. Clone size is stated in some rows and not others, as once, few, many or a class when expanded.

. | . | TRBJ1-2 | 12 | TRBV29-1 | CSVGAGRDGYTF | TGCAGCGTTGGGGCGGGGCGGGATGGCTACACCTTC
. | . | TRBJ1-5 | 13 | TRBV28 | CASKTDSFQPQHF | TGTGCCAGCAAAACAGATTCCTTCCAGCCCCAGCATTTT
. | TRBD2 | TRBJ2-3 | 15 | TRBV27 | CASSLGTSVPDTQYF | TGTGCCAGCAGTTTAGGGACTAGCGTGCCGGATACGCAGTATTTT
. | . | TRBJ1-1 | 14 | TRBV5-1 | CASRGAGADTEAFF | TGCGCCAGCAGGGGGGCCGGGGCGGACACTGAAGCTTTCTTT
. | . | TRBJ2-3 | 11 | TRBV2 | CASRLTDTQYF | TGTGCCAGCAGACTGACAGATACGCAGTATTTT
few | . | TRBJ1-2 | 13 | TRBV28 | CASSLRRGYGYTF | TGTGCCAGCAGTTTAAGAAGGGGATATGGCTACACCTTC
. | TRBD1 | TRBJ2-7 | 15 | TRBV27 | CASRTIGTGDYEQYF | TGTGCCAGCAGAACGATCGGAACAGGGGACTACGAGCAGTACTTC
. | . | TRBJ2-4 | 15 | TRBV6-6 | CASSYPTDSLNIQYF | TGTGCCAGCAGTTACCCAACGGACAGTTTGAACATTCAGTACTTC
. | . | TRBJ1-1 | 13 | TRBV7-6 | CASSVAERREAFF | TGTGCCAGCAGTGTGGCGGAGAGGAGAGAAGCTTTCTTT
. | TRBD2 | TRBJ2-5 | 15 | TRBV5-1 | CASTLRLAGMETQYF | TGCGCCAGCACCCTTAGACTAGCGGGGATGGAGACCCAGTACTTC
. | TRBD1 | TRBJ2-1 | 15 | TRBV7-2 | CASSPDRGSYNEQFF | TGTGCCAGCAGCCCAGACAGGGGGTCCTACAATGAGCAGTTCTTC
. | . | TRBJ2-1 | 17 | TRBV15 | CATSREQSWAGYNEQFF | TGTGCCACCAGCAGAGAACAATCCTGGGCAGGCTACAATGAGCAGTTCTTC
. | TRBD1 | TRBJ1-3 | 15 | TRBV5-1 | CASSLQGASGNTIYF | TGCGCCAGCAGCTTACAGGGGGCCTCTGGAAACACCATATATTTT
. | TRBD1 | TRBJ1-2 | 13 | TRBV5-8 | CASSLTGAYGYTF | TGTGCCAGCAGCCTGACAGGGGCCTATGGCTACACCTTC
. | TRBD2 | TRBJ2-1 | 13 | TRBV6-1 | CASSERERESTFF | TGTGCCAGCAGTGAACGGGAGCGGGAGTCGACGTTCTTC
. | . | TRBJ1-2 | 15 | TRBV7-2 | CASSLVPGPRDGYTF | TGTGCCAGCAGCTTAGTACCAGGGCCCCGGGATGGCTACACCTTC
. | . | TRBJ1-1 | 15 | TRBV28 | CASSLYWEGITEAFF | TGTGCCAGCAGTTTATATTGGGAGGGGATCACTGAAGCTTTCTTT
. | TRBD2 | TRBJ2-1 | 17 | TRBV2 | CASSQPTLAAGGNEQFF | TGTGCCAGCAGTCAGCCGACCCTAGCGGCTGGGGGGAATGAGCAGTTCTTC
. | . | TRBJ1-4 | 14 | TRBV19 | CASSDYGRSEKLFF | TGTGCCAGTAGTGACTATGGCCGGTCCGAAAAACTGTTTTTT
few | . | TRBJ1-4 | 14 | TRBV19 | CASTPEASNEKLFF | TGTGCCAGTACCCCAGAGGCCTCTAATGAAAAACTGTTTTTT
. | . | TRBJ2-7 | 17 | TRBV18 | CASSPPPRGPKTYEQYF | TGTGCCAGCTCACCGCCCCCCAGGGGCCCTAAGACCTACGAGCAGTACTTC
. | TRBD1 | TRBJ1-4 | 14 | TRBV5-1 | CASSLGGENGKLFF | TGCGCCAGCAGCTTAGGGGGCGAGAATGGGAAACTGTTTTTT
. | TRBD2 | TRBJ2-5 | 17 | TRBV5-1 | CASSRAGGREYQETQYF | TGCGCCAGCAGCCGCGCGGGAGGCAGAGAGTACCAAGAGACCCAGTACTTC
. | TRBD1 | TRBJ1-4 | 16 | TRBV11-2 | CASSRTGQGKGEKLFF | TGTGCCAGCAGCAGAACAGGACAGGGGAAAGGTGAAAAACTGTTTTTT
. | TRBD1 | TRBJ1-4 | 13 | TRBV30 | CAWNAGGNEKLFF | TGTGCCTGGAATGCAGGGGGAAATGAAAAACTGTTTTTT
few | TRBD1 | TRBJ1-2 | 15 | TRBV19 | CASSTSRQGPYGYTF | TGTGCCAGTAGTACCTCTCGACAGGGGCCCTATGGCTACACCTTC
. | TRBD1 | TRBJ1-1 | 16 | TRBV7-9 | CASSRGTGTGNTEAFF | TGTGCCAGCAGCCGCGGGACAGGGACTGGGAACACTGAAGCTTTCTTT
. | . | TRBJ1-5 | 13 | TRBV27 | CASRTASNQPQHF | TGTGCCAGCAGGACAGCCAGCAATCAGCCCCAGCATTTT
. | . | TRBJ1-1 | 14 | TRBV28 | CASSLRLTNTEAFF | TGTGCCAGCAGTTTGAGGCTGACGAACACTGAAGCTTTCTTT
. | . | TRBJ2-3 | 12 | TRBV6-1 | CASEERQDTQYF | TGTGCCAGTGAGGAGAGGCAAGATACGCAGTATTTT
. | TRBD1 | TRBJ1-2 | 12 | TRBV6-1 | CASRETGAGYTF | TGTGCCAGCAGGGAGACAGGGGCTGGCTACACCTTC
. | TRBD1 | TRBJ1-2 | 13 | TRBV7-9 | CASRAGGDYGYTF | TGTGCCAGCAGGGCAGGGGGCGACTATGGCTACACCTTC
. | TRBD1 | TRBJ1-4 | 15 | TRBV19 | CASSLGTGDNEKLFF | TGTGCCAGTAGTTTAGGGACAGGGGATAATGAAAAACTGTTTTTT
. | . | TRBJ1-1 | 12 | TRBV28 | CASSLVASGAFF | TGTGCCAGCAGTTTAGTTGCGAGTGGAGCTTTCTTT
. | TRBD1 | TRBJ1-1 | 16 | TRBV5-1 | CASSFPQTGGNTEAFF | TGCGCCAGCAGCTTTCCCCAGACAGGGGGGAACACTGAAGCTTTCTTT
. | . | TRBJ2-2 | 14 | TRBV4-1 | CASSPHADTGELFF | TGCGCCAGCAGCCCCCACGCGGACACCGGGGAGCTGTTTTTT
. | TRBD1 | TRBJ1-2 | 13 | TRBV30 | CAWAPGQSYGYTF | TGTGCCTGGGCTCCGGGACAGTCATATGGCTACACCTTC
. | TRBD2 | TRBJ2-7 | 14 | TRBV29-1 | CSVALAGEPYEQYF | TGCAGCGTCGCTCTAGCGGGAGAACCATACGAGCAGTACTTC
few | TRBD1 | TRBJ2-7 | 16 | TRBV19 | CASSPEDRGYSYEQYF | TGTGCCAGTAGCCCTGAGGACAGGGGGTACTCCTACGAGCAGTACTTC
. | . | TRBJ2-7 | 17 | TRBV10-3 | CAISEISSRTDSAEQYF | TGTGCCATCAGTGAAATATCGTCCCGGACAGACTCTGCCGAGCAGTACTTC
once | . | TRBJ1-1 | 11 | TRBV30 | CAWRSTAEAFF | TGTGCCTGGCGGAGTACCGCTGAAGCTTTCTTT
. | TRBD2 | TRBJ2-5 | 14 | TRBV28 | CASNRLAGQETQYF | TGTGCCAGCAACCGACTAGCGGGGCAAGAGACCCAGTACTTC
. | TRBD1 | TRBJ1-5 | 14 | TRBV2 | CASIPDRANQPQHF | TGTGCCAGCATTCCCGACAGGGCCAATCAGCCCCAGCATTTT
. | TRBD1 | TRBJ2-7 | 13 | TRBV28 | CASSSGQLYEQYF | TGTGCCAGCAGCTCGGGACAGCTCTACGAGCAGTACTTC
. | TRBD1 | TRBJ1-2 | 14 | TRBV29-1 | CSVAPGTGSYGYTF | TGCAGCGTTGCCCCGGGGACAGGCTCGTATGGCTACACCTTC
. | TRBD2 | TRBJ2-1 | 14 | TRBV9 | CASSVVDLADEQFF | TGTGCCAGCAGCGTAGTTGATCTAGCGGATGAGCAGTTCTTC
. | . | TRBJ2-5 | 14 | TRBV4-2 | CASSPQGGGQTQYF | TGTGCCAGCAGCCCCCAGGGAGGGGGACAGACCCAGTACTTC
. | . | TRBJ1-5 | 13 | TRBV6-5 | CASSYSQAQPQHF | TGTGCCAGCAGTTACTCACAGGCTCAGCCCCAGCATTTT
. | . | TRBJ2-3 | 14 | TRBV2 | CASIQIHIADTQYF | TGTGCCAGCATCCAGATTCATATAGCGGATACGCAGTATTTT